This TCR beta chain stems from a study of cytomegalovirus exposure and HLA in healthy donors. Only a few counts were recorded for this clone. Some clones are missing from TCRdb's copy, which holds only in-frame ones; the method was immunoSEQ multiplex PCR. This sample has about 79,000 clones, with approximately 93% found just once. CDR1 is SGDLS, CDR2 YYNGEE, per germline. The V end was cut by 0 bases, the J end by 3 bases, with 7 bases between. This CDR3 is built from 14 residues. The chain recombines TRBV9 with TRBJ1-5; no clear D gene. Sequencing input: PBMCs. The clonotype was recovered from a woman aged 25 to 45 in good health and CMV-seronegative. CDR3 nucleotides: TGTGCCAGCAGCGTAGACGGACTCAATCAGCCCCAGCATTTT. It is translated as CASSVDGLNQPQHF.